The rows below give T cell receptor beta chains drawn from one sample of a study of blood T cell repertoires in COVID-19. Sequencing was performed with immunoSEQ multiplex PCR; in TCRdb, only in-frame clones are kept and a portion is missing. The table shows fewer than 75,000 clones, with roughly 84% occurring only once. Sequencing input: peripheral blood. Receptors originate from a man between 65 and 85 years old with acute or convalescent COVID-19. Each CDR3 is given with its conserved first and last residue. Each record gives: J gene, V gene, D gene, clone size, CDR3 protein, CDR3 DNA. A D gene is named only where the DNA matches it firmly. Clone size is stated in some rows and not others, as once, few, many or a class when expanded.

TRBJ1-5 | TRBV6-2/TRBV6-3 | TRBD1 | . | CASSYLDRGVGQPQHF | TGTGCCAGCAGTTACTTGGACAGGGGTGTCGGTCAGCCCCAGCATTTT
TRBJ2-7 | TRBV6-1 | TRBD1 | . | CASSEAGGTGAYEQYF | TGTGCCAGCAGTGAAGCGGGAGGGACAGGGGCCTACGAGCAGTACTTC
TRBJ2-1 | TRBV9 | . | . | CASSVGGDVSEQFF | TGTGCCAGCAGCGTAGGTGGAGACGTTAGTGAGCAGTTCTTC
TRBJ1-1 | TRBV7-8 | . | . | CASSRGRTEAFF | TGTGCCAGCAGCCGGGGGCGCACTGAAGCTTTCTTT
TRBJ1-1 | TRBV6-5 | . | . | CASSYSGPRGSKAFF | TGTGCCAGCAGTTACTCCGGGCCCCGGGGGTCCAAAGCTTTCTTT
TRBJ2-3 | TRBV21-1 | . | . | CASRGPESDTQYF | TGTGCCAGCAGGGGGCCGGAGTCAGATACGCAGTATTTT
TRBJ2-2 | TRBV19 | . | . | CASTRLTGAGELFF | TGTGCCAGTACCAGGTTGACCGGGGCCGGGGAGCTGTTTTTT
TRBJ1-3 | TRBV10-2 | TRBD1 | . | CASMGQGAGNTIYF | TGCGCCAGCATGGGACAGGGGGCTGGAAACACCATATATTTT
TRBJ2-7 | TRBV7-6 | TRBD1 | . | CASSLRQGANYEQYF | TGTGCCAGCAGCTTACGACAGGGGGCTAACTACGAGCAGTACTTC
TRBJ2-2 | TRBV5-1 | . | . | CASSSDRLLFF | TGCGCCAGCAGCTCAGACAGGCTGCTGTTTTTT
TRBJ2-7 | TRBV19 | . | . | CASSISPGLLTYEQYF | TGTGCCAGTAGTATAAGCCCGGGACTTTTAACCTACGAGCAGTACTTC
TRBJ1-2 | TRBV4-1 | . | few | CASSATGSGYTF | TGCGCCAGCAGCGCCACAGGGAGTGGCTACACCTTC
TRBJ1-1 | TRBV19 | . | . | CASRQGGTEAFF | TGTGCCAGTAGACAGGGAGGGACTGAAGCTTTCTTT
TRBJ2-5 | TRBV5-5 | TRBD2 | . | CASSLGLAADVETQYF | TGTGCCAGCAGCTTGGGGCTAGCGGCGGATGTAGAGACCCAGTACTTC
TRBJ2-3 | TRBV18 | . | . | CASSPTTPGSTWDTQYF | TGTGCCAGCTCACCAACGACCCCGGGATCCACGTGGGATACGCAGTATTTT
TRBJ2-6 | TRBV21-1 | . | . | CASSKAPGGANVLTF | TGTGCCAGCAGCAAAGCCCCGGGGGGGGCCAACGTCCTGACTTTC
TRBJ1-2 | TRBV18 | TRBD1 | once | CASSPLDRVGYGYTF | TGTGCCAGCTCACCATTAGACAGGGTCGGTTATGGCTACACCTTC
TRBJ2-5 | TRBV2 | . | . | CASRPGTISNQETQYF | TGTGCCAGCAGACCCGGTACCATATCCAACCAAGAGACCCAGTACTTC
TRBJ1-5 | TRBV3-1/TRBV3-2 | TRBD1 | . | CASSQGTGGGQPQHF | TGTGCCAGCAGCCAAGGGACAGGGGGCGGGCAGCCCCAGCATTTT
TRBJ2-2 | TRBV11-2 | TRBD1 | . | CASSLIQGGRTGELFF | TGTGCCAGCAGCTTAATACAGGGGGGAAGGACCGGGGAGCTGTTTTTT
TRBJ2-7 | TRBV11-2 | . | . | CASSSGPPPGYEQYF | TGTGCCAGCAGCTCCGGACCCCCGCCGGGGTACGAGCAGTACTTC
TRBJ1-1 | TRBV19 | TRBD1 | . | CASTWTGGKLDAFF | TGTGCCAGTACCTGGACAGGGGGAAAACTTGACGCTTTCTTT
TRBJ1-1 | TRBV5-4 | TRBD1 | . | CASSPGTGKTNTEAFF | TGTGCCAGCAGCCCGGGGACAGGGAAAACGAACACTGAAGCTTTCTTT
TRBJ1-6 | TRBV2 | TRBD1 | . | CASRPRTGDNSPLHF | TGTGCCAGCAGACCCAGGACAGGGGACAATTCACCCCTCCACTTT